In this sample, the clone carrying this T cell receptor beta chain is medium-sized (0.01 to 0.1%). Its antigen is unidentified. This sample is drawn from a study of CD8 T cells in ankylosing spondylitis. Study-wide results and limits: A motif in TCR beta, a set of eight highly homologous variants, appeared characteristic of ankylosing spondylitis blood. Significant enrichment of disease-linked clones was reported in matched ankylosing spondylitis synovial fluid.

TCR beta libraries were made by quantitative 5'-RACE with molecular barcodes. One entry per CDR3 protein results from TCRdb running MiXCR on the 5' RACE reads. The sample lists some 700,000 distinct CDR3 sequences; under 20% were seen once. Deletions cut 6 bases from V and 3 bases from J, with 14 bases between. The CDR3 consists of 15 residues. Germline loops: CDR1 LGHNA, CDR2 YNFKEQ. The chain has TRBV4-2 and TRBJ2-2; no clear D. The specimen sequenced was blood, either unsorted or a sorted T cell fraction (not recorded which). This TCR was sampled from a male donor with ankylosing spondylitis. The CDR3 sequence is CASRTNAEYTGELFF. The CDR3 DNA reads TGTGCCAGCAGAACGAACGCCGAGTACACCGGGGAGCTGTTTTTT.